This TCR beta chain is from a study of cytomegalovirus exposure and HLA in healthy donors. CDR1 MNHNS and CDR2 SASEGT come from the germline V gene. The junction had 5 bases not matched to a gene; V was cut back by 1 base and J by 2 bases. The CDR3 contains 15 residues. Study results and caveats: By HLA locus, TCR association rates varied in a later analysis, with DRB1 showing the most and HLA-C the fewest. Fewer N-insertions than the roughly 650-donor mean were reportedly shown by an Asian-associated ancestry cluster in a later analysis.

Concerning this clone itself: Antigen unknown.

With 60 Vbeta and 13 Jbeta primers, the PCR was carried out. Method: immunoSEQ multiplex PCR; TCRdb's copy keeps in-frame clones and lacks some. This table has around 120,000 clones, about two thirds appearing once. The chain couples TRBV6-1 to TRBJ2-7; 7 bases are a match to TRBD1. This receptor was taken from a woman aged 55-70 years in good health and CMV-seropositive. The sequencing input was PBMCs. CDR3 nucleotides: TGTGCCAGCAGTGAAGGTGACAGGGTGACCTACGAGCAGTACTTC. Translation gives CASSEGDRVTYEQYF.